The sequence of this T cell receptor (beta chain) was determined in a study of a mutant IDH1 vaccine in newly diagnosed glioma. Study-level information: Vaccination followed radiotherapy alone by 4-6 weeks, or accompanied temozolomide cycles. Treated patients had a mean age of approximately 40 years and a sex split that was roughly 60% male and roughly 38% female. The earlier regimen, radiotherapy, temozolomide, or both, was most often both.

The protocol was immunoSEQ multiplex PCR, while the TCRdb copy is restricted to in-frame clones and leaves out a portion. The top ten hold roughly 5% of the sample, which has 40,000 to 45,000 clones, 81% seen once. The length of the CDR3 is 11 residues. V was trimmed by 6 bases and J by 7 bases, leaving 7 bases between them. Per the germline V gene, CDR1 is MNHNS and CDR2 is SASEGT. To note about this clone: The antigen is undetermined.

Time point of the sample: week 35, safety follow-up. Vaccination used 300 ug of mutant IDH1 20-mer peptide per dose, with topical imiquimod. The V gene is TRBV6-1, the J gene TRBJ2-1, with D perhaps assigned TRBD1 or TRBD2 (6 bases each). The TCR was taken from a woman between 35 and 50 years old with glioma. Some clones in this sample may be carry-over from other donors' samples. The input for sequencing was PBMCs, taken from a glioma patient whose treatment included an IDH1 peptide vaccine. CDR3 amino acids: CASRGGNEQFF. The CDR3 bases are TGTGCCAGCAGAGGGGGGAATGAGCAGTTCTTC.